These 17 T cell receptor beta chains share one sample of origin, sequenced in a study of shared clonotypes between healthy human individuals. Assay used: immunoSEQ multiplex PCR; TCRdb lists only in-frame clones, some missing. The repertoire holds about 1.5 million clones, approximately 97% seen once, with 1.2% in the top ten. The sequencing sample was made of naive CD4+ T cells sorted from blood. Noted subset: CD45RA+ positively selected. Receptor source: a man aged 30-40 years in good health.

This clone came up once. J is TRBJ1-1 and V is TRBV7-2, with D possibly matching TRBD1 (5 bases). Germline-derived CDR1 and CDR2 are SGHTA and FQGNSA. V shed 0 bases and J shed 0 bases, with 8 bases lying between them. The CDR3 is 15 residues long. DNA for the CDR3: TGTGCCAGCAGCTTAGCGTGGGGCCTGAACACTGAAGCTTTCTTT. Translated: CASSLAWGLNTEAFF. Full variable domain (remainder filled in from reference TRBV7-2 and TRBJ1-1): GAGVSQSPSNKVTEKGKDVELRCDPISGHTALYWYRQSLGQGLEFLIYFQGNSAPDKSGLPSDRFSAERTGGSVSTLTIQRTQQEDSAVYLCASSLAWGLNTEAFFGQGTRLTVV.

V gene TRBV6-4 combines with J gene TRBJ1-5; no reliable D call. Germline values: CDR1 MRHNA, CDR2 SNTAGT. This CDR3 region has 13 residues. V lost 5 bases to trimming and J lost 5 bases, with 10 bases between them. CDR3 DNA: TGTGCCAGCAGTATTGAGGTCGATCAGCCCCAGCATTTT. The encoded protein is CASSIEVDQPQHF.

The chain couples TRBV28 to TRBJ1-3; D possibly corresponds to TRBD1 (5 bases). The V gene lost 2 bases and the J gene lost 8 bases, with 13 bases spanning the gap. CDR1 MDHEN and CDR2 SYDVKM come from the germline V gene. The CDR3 loop spans 14 amino acids. CDR3 region: CASSLPGRGDTIYF. DNA for the CDR3: TGTGCCAGCAGTTTACCGGGTAGAGGGGACACCATATATTTT.

This chain uses TRBV2 with TRBJ2-3; TRBD2 might be the D (5 bases). The V gene lost 7 bases and the J gene lost 0 bases, with 20 bases spanning the gap. From germline, CDR1 is SNHLY and CDR2 FYNNEI. The CDR3 has 17 amino acids. The CDR3 loop is CASIRPPRAASTDTQYF. DNA for the CDR3: TGTGCCAGCATCCGGCCGCCGAGGGCCGCTAGCACAGATACGCAGTATTTT.

The CDR3 DNA is TGTGCCATCAGGGGGAAAGGAGACACCGGGGAGCTGTTTTTT. Its protein product is CAIRGKGDTGELFF. This chain uses TRBV10-3 with TRBJ2-2; D is unresolved. The CDR3 totals 14 residues. CDR1 is ENHRY and CDR2 is SYGVKD in the germline V gene. V lost 6 bases and J 3 bases, leaving 11 bases between the germline ends.

This chain links TRBV5-1 with TRBJ1-2, with 9 nucleotides matching TRBD1. Germline-derived CDR1 and CDR2 are SGHRS and YFSETQ. V dropped 0 bases and J dropped 4; count of bases not matched to a gene: 7. The CDR3 is 16 residues long. The CDR3 region is CASSLATGGEGYGYTF. CDR3 coding DNA: TGCGCCAGCAGCTTGGCAACAGGGGGCGAAGGCTATGGCTACACCTTC.

The CDR3 DNA reads as TGTGCCAGTCGGACTAGCGGGACCCGACTAACTAGCACAGATACGCAGTATTTT. As protein: CASRTSGTRLTSTDTQYF. The V call is TRBV19, the J call TRBJ2-3; 12 bases map to TRBD2. Germline lookup yields CDR1 LNHDA and CDR2 SQIVND (reference sequence). The CDR3 loop spans 18 amino acids. V lost 8 bases to trimming and J lost 0 bases; unmatched junction nucleotides: 12.

The count of this clone is one. V and J are TRBV25-1 and TRBJ2-7; D gene unclear. Trimming shortened V by 7 bases and J by 2 bases, and 12 bases separated the two germline ends. Germline V gene lookup returns CDR1 MGHDK and CDR2 SYGVNS. The CDR3 is 13 residues long. The CDR3, as DNA: TGTGCCAGCATTCATGGGTCCACCTACGAGCAGTACTTC. It specifies CASIHGSTYEQYF.

The V gene is TRBV5-1, the J gene TRBJ2-7; tentatively, D is TRBD1 (5 bases). V dropped 2 bases and J dropped 3 bases, with 9 bases sitting between them. The CDR3 is made up of 13 amino acids. Germline loops: CDR1 SGHRS, CDR2 YFSETQ. The CDR3 spells CASSFGANYEQYF. The CDR3 bases are TGCGCCAGCAGCTTTGGGGCAAACTACGAGCAGTACTTC.

The rearrangement links TRBV28 to TRBJ2-3; 13 nucleotides align to TRBD2. The germline CDR1 and CDR2 sequences are MDHEN and SYDVKM. The CDR3 contains 16 residues. The J segment lost 3 bases and the V segment lost 6 bases, leaving 6 bases of the junction unmatched. CDR3: CASRPKLAGGTDTQYF. CDR3 DNA sequence: TGTGCCAGCAGACCGAAACTAGCGGGAGGGACAGATACGCAGTATTTT.

The rearrangement joins TRBV12-5 to TRBJ1-1; TRBD1 might be the D (6 bases). V was cut by 2 bases and J by 4 bases, with 11 bases left in between. The CDR3 consists of 14 residues. Germline V gene data show CDR1 as LGHNT and CDR2 as FRNRAP. DNA for the CDR3: TGTGCTAGTGGTTTGTGGGGAGGGGGCACTGAAGCTTTCTTT. Translating gives CASGLWGGGTEAFF.

The chain uses TRBV6-1 and TRBJ1-5; tentatively, D is TRBD1 (6 bases). Trimming cost V 4 bases and J 4 bases, with 14 bases left between them. This CDR3 comprises 15 residues. Germline V gives CDR1 MNHNS, CDR2 SASEGT. CDR3: CASSVTGGWNQPQHF. In DNA form, the CDR3 reads TGTGCCAGCAGTGTCACGGGGGGCTGGAATCAGCCCCAGCATTTT.

V gene TRBV7-8 combines with J gene TRBJ2-3; 11 nucleotides line up with TRBD2. Trimming took 1 base from V and 2 from J; bases not matched to a gene: 8. Germline V gene data show CDR1 as SGHVS and CDR2 as FQNEAQ. This CDR3 region has 18 residues. The CDR3 region has the DNA TGTGCCAGCAGCTTAGGTGCTACTAGCGGGAGTTTCACAGATACGCAGTATTTT. It codes for CASSLGATSGSFTDTQYF.

Here the CDR3 DNA reads TGCGCCAGCAGTCACCGAGGGACTAGCGGGAAGGTAGGTTGCGAGCAGTACTTC. Its translation: CASSHRGTSGKVGCEQYF. V gene TRBV23-1 combines with J gene TRBJ2-7; 13 bases map to TRBD2. TRBV23-1 is treated as an ORF (open reading frame) with a function not yet certain. There are 18 residues in the CDR3. With V trimmed by 3 bases and J by 6 bases, 14 bases remained unmatched.

This clone has a single count. This sample includes further DNA sequences coding for the same CDR3. The J gene is TRBJ2-7, the V gene TRBV6-5; 8 bases fit TRBD2. J gave up 0 bases and V 3 bases, and 4 bases lay outside the gene matches. Germline CDR1 is MNHEY and CDR2 is SVGAGI. The CDR3 is made up of 15 amino acids. The DNA of the CDR3 is TGTGCCAGCAGTTATTCCAGCGGGAGCTCCTACGAGCAGTACTTC. Translation: CASSYSSGSSYEQYF.

V is TRBV7-9 and J is TRBJ2-2, with D possibly matching TRBD1 (7 bases). Germline CDR1 SEHNR, CDR2 FQNEAQ (reference sequence). Deletions cut 4 bases from V and 8 bases from J, with 17 bases between. CDR3 size: 15 residues. CDR3 sequence reads: CASSSRGTVFGELFF. The CDR3 DNA is TGTGCCAGCAGCTCGCGCGGGACAGTTTTTGGGGAGCTGTTTTTT.

This chain links TRBV28 with TRBJ1-1, with a tentative D call TRBD1 (5 bases). The CDR3 sequence is 14 residues long. Germline-derived CDR1 and CDR2 are MDHEN and SYDVKM. The V and J ends lost 7 bases and 5 bases respectively, with 17 bases between them. For the CDR3, the DNA is TGTGCCAGCACCACCATTGGAAGGGGAACTGAAGCTTTCTTT. This codes for CASTTIGRGTEAFF. Based on the CDR3 plus reference TRBV28 and TRBJ1-1, the full variable domain is DVKVTQSSRYLVKRTGEKVFLECVQDMDHENMFWYRQDPGLGLRLIYFSYDVKMKEKGDIPEGYSVSREKKERFSLILESASTNQTSMYLCASTTIGRGTEAFFGQGTRLTVV.